This TCR beta chain was recorded in a study of molecular identifiers for immune sequencing clone quantification. This clonotype occurred a few times. TCRdb re-analysed the PCR reads in MiXCR, keeping a single row per CDR3 protein. The sample includes 460,000 or so distinct CDR3 sequences, over 20% seen only once; the top ten take about 0.84%. Germline loops: CDR1 SNHLY, CDR2 FYNNEI. V lost 7 bases to trimming and J lost 8 bases; unmatched junction nucleotides: 7. CDR3 length: 13 residues. Sequenced sample: naive CD8+ T cells from blood, with Jurkat cell RNA spiked in. As to subset: FACS-sorted CD8+CD4-CCR7+CD45RA+ naive T cells. This TCR was recovered from a human donor in good health. Some libraries in this study had Jurkat cell RNA spiked in. J is TRBJ1-2 and V is TRBV2; the match to TRBD1 covers 10 bases. DNA of the CDR3: TGTGCCAGCATAGGACAGGGGGACCCAGGCTACACCTTC. Residues: CASIGQGDPGYTF.